This T cell receptor beta chain was found in a study of blood T cell repertoires in COVID-19. Study overall: The cDNA or gDNA used as material had been derived from T cells, B-cell-depleted T cells, or PBMCs.

Study processing details: Amplification from reference gene primers served as the basis for estimated nucleated cell counts. Here immunoSEQ multiplex PCR was the method, and the copy in TCRdb shows in-frame clones only, minus some. The V and J calls and clone size come from that table; D and trimming were worked out from the DNA. In the table there are about 69,000 clones, 82% of which are singletons. V was trimmed by 2 bases and J by 7 bases, leaving 12 bases between them. The V gene's germline CDR1 is KGHSH and CDR2 LQKENI. The CDR3 has 14 residues. The sequence was collected from a human donor in a cohort sampled during active COVID-19. The V and J genes are TRBV18 and TRBJ2-1; weak D call: TRBD1 (6 bases). The sequencing sample was made of peripheral blood. The CDR3 region has the DNA TGTGCCAGCTCACCAAACAGGGAATCGAATGAGCAGTTCTTC. Translating it yields CASSPNRESNEQFF.